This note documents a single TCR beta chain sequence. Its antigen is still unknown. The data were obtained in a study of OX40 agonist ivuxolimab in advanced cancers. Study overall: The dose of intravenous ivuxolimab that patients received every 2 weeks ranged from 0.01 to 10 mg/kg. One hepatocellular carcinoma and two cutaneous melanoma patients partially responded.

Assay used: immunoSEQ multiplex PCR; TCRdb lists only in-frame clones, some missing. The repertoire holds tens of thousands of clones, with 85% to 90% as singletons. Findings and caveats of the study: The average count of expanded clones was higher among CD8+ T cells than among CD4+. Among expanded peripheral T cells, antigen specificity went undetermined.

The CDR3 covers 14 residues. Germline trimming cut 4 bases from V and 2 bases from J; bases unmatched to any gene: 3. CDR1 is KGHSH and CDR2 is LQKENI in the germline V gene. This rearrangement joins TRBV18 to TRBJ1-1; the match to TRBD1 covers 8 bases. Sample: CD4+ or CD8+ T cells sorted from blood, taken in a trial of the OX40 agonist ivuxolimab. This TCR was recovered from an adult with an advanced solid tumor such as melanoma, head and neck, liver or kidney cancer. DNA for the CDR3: TGTGCCAGCTCACTCGACAGGGGCAACACTGAAGCTTTCTTT. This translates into CASSLDRGNTEAFF.